Each of the 30 T cell receptor beta chains below was sequenced from the same sample in a study of blood T cell repertoires in COVID-19 (TCRdb year 2020). Library preparation used the immunoSEQ multiplex PCR assay. TCRdb provides this immuneACCESS table in a form limited to in-frame rearrangements. Some clones are lacking; in checked studies, under half of them reflect an unresolved V gene, and why the rest are absent is not known. This sample comprises 180,000 or so clones, roughly 82% of them detected only once. The ten largest clones represent 8% to 13% of the sample. Material: PBMCs or T cells enriched from blood (not recorded which). The source of these receptors is a man aged 50-59 years who had recovered from COVID-19.

V usage is TRBV6-5 and J usage is TRBJ2-7; TRBD1 matches at 8 bases. Per germline, CDR1 MNHEY and CDR2 SVGAGI. This CDR3 region has 14 residues. The ends lost 8 bases at V and 4 bases at J; junction bases unmatched: 10. The CDR3: CASANQGAGYEQYF. CDR3 DNA: TGTGCCAGCGCAAATCAGGGGGCAGGGTACGAGCAGTACTTC.

The V gene is TRBV7-8, the J gene TRBJ2-6; no firm D call. The CDR3 has 17 amino acids. The V end lost 4 bases, the J end lost 0 bases, and 13 bases lay between the germline ends. Looked up from germline, CDR1 is SGHVS and CDR2 is FQNEAQ. CDR3 coding DNA: TGTGCCAGCAGCTCCACAGTATTGAGCTCTGGGGCCAACGTCCTGACTTTC. It encodes CASSSTVLSSGANVLTF.

In this sample, this clone turned up a few times. The V call is TRBV27, the J call TRBJ2-3; TRBD1 aligns across 9 bases. The CDR3 runs to 15 residues. Per the germline V gene, CDR1 is MNHEY and CDR2 is SMNVEV (reference sequence). V trimming: 5 bases; J trimming: 1 base; junction bases outside the gene matches: 4. This CDR3 is CASSTGGGGTDTQYF. The CDR3 bases are TGTGCCAGCAGTACAGGGGGCGGGGGCACAGATACGCAGTATTTT.

V is TRBV7-2 and J is TRBJ2-1, with 7 bases aligning to TRBD1. V trimming: 6 bases; J trimming: 9 bases; junction bases outside the gene matches: 8. This CDR3 has 13 residues. In germline, CDR1 is SGHTA, CDR2 FQGNSA. The DNA for the CDR3 is TGTGCCAGCAGAATGAACAGGGGCAGTGAGCAGTTCTTC. Its translation is CASRMNRGSEQFF.

The V gene is TRBV28, the J gene TRBJ1-2; no reliable D call. CDR3 size: 11 residues. Germline V lookup: CDR1 MDHEN, CDR2 SYDVKM. The DNA for the CDR3 is TGTGCGTTGGAGGGCGCCGGTGGCTACACCTTC. It is translated as CALEGAGGYTF.

This chain connects TRBV11-3 to TRBJ2-7, with no clear D. CDR1 is SGHNT and CDR2 is YENEEA in the germline V gene. This CDR3 contains 13 residues. The V end lost 5 bases, the J end lost 3 bases, and 11 bases lay between the germline ends. The CDR3 is CASSVGPGYEQYF. DNA of the CDR3: TGTGCCAGCAGCGTTGGTCCGGGCTACGAGCAGTACTTC.

This chain connects TRBV6-5 to TRBJ2-2, with 8 bases aligning to TRBD1. The CDR3 has 16 residues. J was trimmed by 7 bases and V by 4 bases; bases with no gene match: 11. Germline V CDR1 and CDR2: MNHEY, SVGAGI. CDR3 nucleotides: TGTGCCAGCAGTTGGGCCGGGACAGGAGCCGTCGGGGAGCTGTTTTTT. Amino acids: CASSWAGTGAVGELFF.

This chain connects TRBV19 to TRBJ1-1; TRBD1 is a possible D gene (5 bases). Trimming cost V 7 bases and J 5 bases, with 11 bases left between them. The length of the CDR3 is 12 residues. Looked up from germline, CDR1 is LNHDA and CDR2 is SQIVND (reference sequence). The CDR3 is CASTRGITEAFF. CDR3 DNA: TGTGCCAGTACTAGGGGAATAACTGAAGCTTTCTTT.

The chain links TRBV25-1 to TRBJ2-7; TRBD1 is a possible D gene (6 bases). V lost 4 bases, J lost 3 bases, and 10 bases lay in between. Germline CDR1 MGHDK, CDR2 SYGVNS. The CDR3 contains 13 residues. The CDR3 sequence: CASSGDKFYEQYF. The CDR3 bases are TGTGCCAGCAGTGGGGACAAATTCTACGAGCAGTACTTC.

V usage is TRBV6-5 and J usage is TRBJ2-3; 7 nucleotides match TRBD1. The CDR3 spans 15 residues. V shed 6 bases and J 2 bases; nucleotides not matched to a gene: 8. CDR1 is MNHEY, CDR2 SVGAGI, per germline. The CDR3 bases are TGTGCCAGCAGGGACGGACAGGAAGTCACAGATACGCAGTATTTT. Amino acids: CASRDGQEVTDTQYF.

The chain carries TRBV6-5 and TRBJ1-1, with 8 bases fitting TRBD1. The CDR3 has 13 residues. The V segment lost 7 bases and the J segment 1 base; nucleotides outside the gene matches: 2. Germline CDR1 is MNHEY and CDR2 is SVGAGI. CDR3 bases: TGTGCCAGCACAGGGGGCGCGAACACTGAAGCTTTCTTT. Encoded protein: CASTGGANTEAFF.

DNA for the CDR3: TGTGCCACCCATCGACAGGGGGCTTATAATTCACCCCTCCACTTT. It encodes CATHRQGAYNSPLHF. The chain couples TRBV6-5 to TRBJ1-6, with TRBD1 matching over 10 bases. From germline, CDR1 is MNHEY and CDR2 SVGAGI. Germline trimming cut 10 bases from V and 4 bases from J; bases unmatched to any gene: 7. There are 15 residues in the CDR3.

This rearrangement joins TRBV2 to TRBJ2-1, with unresolved D. V was cut by 1 base and J by 7 bases, with 8 bases left in between. The germline CDR1 and CDR2 sequences are SNHLY and FYNNEI. The CDR3 totals 13 residues. The CDR3 sequence is CASSEGTTNEQFF. DNA of the CDR3: TGTGCCAGCAGTGAAGGTACGACTAATGAGCAGTTCTTC.

This clone has just one count. The chain couples TRBV5-1 to TRBJ2-2; 11 bases are shared with TRBD1. The CDR3 loop spans 18 amino acids. CDR1 and CDR2 from the germline V gene are SGHRS and YFSETQ. V dropped 5 bases and J dropped 7; count of bases not matched to a gene: 16. The CDR3 loop is CASRLGWTGGFFDGELFF. The CDR3 bases are TGCGCCAGCAGACTTGGTTGGACAGGGGGCTTTTTCGACGGGGAGCTGTTTTTT. The full variable domain, its missing parts supplied by reference TRBV5-1 and TRBJ2-2, is KAGVTQTPRYLIKTRGQQVTLSCSPISGHRSVSWYQQTPGQGLQFLFEYFSETQRNKGNFPGRFSGRQFSNSRSEMNVSTLELGDSALYLCASRLGWTGGFFDGELFFGEGSRLTVL.

The rearrangement uses TRBV18 and TRBJ1-1; D gene uncertain. Between the trimmed V and J ends, which lost 4 bases and 0 bases, there was a span of 12 bases. The CDR3 covers 15 residues. Germline V lookup: CDR1 KGHSH, CDR2 LQKENI. The CDR3 DNA follows: TGTGCCAGCTCACGCTCACTAGAGATGAACACTGAAGCTTTCTTT. Encoded protein: CASSRSLEMNTEAFF.

The CDR3 is CASSYSIARGYGYTF. In nucleotides, the CDR3 is TGTGCCAGCAGTTACTCGATCGCACGAGGCTATGGCTACACCTTC. This chain connects TRBV6-5 to TRBJ1-2, with no clear D. Germline-derived CDR1 and CDR2 are MNHEY and SVGAGI. V shed 0 bases and J shed 4 bases, with 12 bases lying between them. The CDR3 loop spans 15 amino acids.

The chain uses TRBV19 and TRBJ1-5, with 10 bases lining up with TRBD1. This CDR3 is built from 15 residues. CDR1 is LNHDA and CDR2 is SQIVND in the germline V gene (reference sequence). Trimming took 4 bases from V and 7 from J; bases not matched to a gene: 7. CDR3 coding DNA: TGTGCCAGTAGTAAGGGACAGGGGAAGGACCAGCCCCAGCATTTT. It yields the protein CASSKGQGKDQPQHF.

There are a few counts of this clone. The genes are TRBV9 and TRBJ2-1; perhaps TRBD1 as D (6 bases). V lost 5 bases to trimming and J lost 6 bases, with 15 bases between them. Looked up from germline, CDR1 is SGDLS and CDR2 is YYNGEE. The CDR3 spans 14 residues. This CDR3 is CASSSGQDLNEQFF. The CDR3 region has the DNA TGTGCCAGCAGTTCGGGACAAGATCTCAATGAGCAGTTCTTC.

The V gene is TRBV7-8, the J gene TRBJ2-1; possible D gene TRBD2, 5 bases. CDR1 and CDR2 from the germline V gene are SGHVS and FQNEAQ. The V and J ends lost 4 bases and 0 bases respectively, with 13 bases between them. This CDR3 spans 16 amino acids. The DNA of the CDR3 is TGTGCCAGCAGCTATGGACTCCCGAGCTCCTACAATGAGCAGTTCTTC. The encoded protein is CASSYGLPSSYNEQFF.

This rearrangement joins TRBV30 to TRBJ2-7; 9 bases are a match to TRBD1. The germline gives CDR1 GTSNPN, CDR2 SVGIG (reference sequence). With 2 bases clipped from V and 1 base from J, the junction kept 6 bases outside the gene matches. This CDR3 is built from 15 residues. The CDR3 protein is CAWSIWGQGSYEQYF. The CDR3 nucleotides read TGTGCCTGGAGTATTTGGGGACAGGGTTCCTACGAGCAGTACTTC.

J is TRBJ2-1 and V is TRBV2; D is unclear. Trimming pared 0 bases from V and 5 bases from J, leaving 11 bases between. The germline CDR1 and CDR2 sequences are SNHLY and FYNNEI. The CDR3 runs 15 residues. CDR3 residues: CASSEARQANNEQFF. CDR3 DNA: TGTGCCAGCAGTGAAGCAAGGCAGGCGAACAATGAGCAGTTCTTC.

The chain uses TRBV14 and TRBJ1-6; 9 bases fit TRBD1. V was pared by 5 bases and J by 5 bases, with 4 bases of the junction left unmatched. The CDR3 loop spans 15 amino acids. Germline V lookup: CDR1 SGHDN, CDR2 FVKESK. CDR3 amino acids: CASSEWTGDNSPLHF. CDR3 DNA: TGTGCCAGCAGCGAATGGACAGGGGATAATTCACCCCTCCACTTT. The full variable domain, completed using reference TRBV14 and TRBJ1-6, is EAGVTQFPSHSVIEKGQTVTLRCDPISGHDNLYWYRRVMGKEIKFLLHFVKESKQDESGMPNNRFLAERTGGTYSTLKVQPAELEDSGVYFCASSEWTGDNSPLHFGNGTRLTVT.

The chain has TRBV3-1 (or the pseudogene TRBV3-2) and TRBJ1-5; possibly TRBD1 for D (5 bases). Germline assignment: CDR1 LGHDT and CDR2 YNNKEL (reference sequence). There are 15 residues in the CDR3. Between the trimmed V and J ends, which lost 1 base and 5 bases, there was a span of 12 bases. CDR3: CASSQGGGRHQPQHF. The CDR3 coding sequence is TGTGCCAGCAGCCAAGGGGGCGGACGGCATCAGCCCCAGCATTTT.

V gene TRBV11-3 combines with J gene TRBJ1-3; weak D call: TRBD1 (5 bases). Germline V gene lookup returns CDR1 SGHNT and CDR2 YENEEA. Trimming removed 6 bases from V and 2 bases from J, with 11 bases in between. The CDR3 contains 14 residues. The CDR3 loop is CASSHGQAGNTIYF. DNA for the CDR3: TGTGCCAGCAGTCACGGACAAGCTGGAAACACCATATATTTT.

DNA for the CDR3: TGCGCCAGCAGCCCCGTCGGGGGGCAGACCTCCTACGAGCAGTACTTC. Its protein is CASSPVGGQTSYEQYF. The V gene is TRBV5-1, the J gene TRBJ2-7, with D possibly being TRBD2 (7 bases). CDR1 SGHRS and CDR2 YFSETQ come from the germline V gene. The CDR3 spans 16 residues. V lost 4 bases to trimming and J lost 0 bases, with 17 bases between them.

The CDR3 loop is CASSLGQGARGANVLTF. The CDR3 DNA follows: TGCGCCAGCAGCTTGGGACAGGGGGCGAGAGGGGCCAACGTCCTGACTTTC. The chain uses TRBV5-1 and TRBJ2-6; TRBD1 aligns across 10 bases. With V trimmed by 0 bases and J by 4 bases, 4 bases remained unmatched. There are 17 residues in the CDR3. CDR1 and CDR2 (germline): SGHRS, YFSETQ.

The V and J genes are TRBV15 and TRBJ2-5; TRBD1 might be the D (5 bases). Trimming took 2 bases from V and 2 from J, leaving 15 bases between them. This CDR3 contains 16 residues. Germline CDR1 LNHNV, CDR2 YYDKDF (reference sequence). The CDR3 here is CATSRSGGAAQETQYF. CDR3 in DNA: TGTGCCACCAGCAGATCCGGTGGGGCAGCACAAGAGACCCAGTACTTC.

The chain is built from TRBV28 and TRBJ2-3, with 9 bases identical to TRBD2. V gave up 7 bases and J gave up 1 base; unmatched junction bases: 6. Germline-derived CDR1 and CDR2 are MDHEN and SYDVKM. CDR3 length: 15 residues. CDR3 nucleotides: TGTGCCAGCAACGCGGGGGGGGTCGGCACAGATACGCAGTATTTT. This sequence encodes CASNAGGVGTDTQYF.

The chain employs TRBV28 and TRBJ1-5; tentatively, D is TRBD1 (5 bases). This CDR3 is 22 amino acids long. V was trimmed by 7 bases and J by 6 bases, leaving 40 bases between them. Germline V gene sequence: CDR1 MDHEN, CDR2 SYDVKM. CDR3 in amino acids: CASKPDNQGGDIRFLKGQPQHF. The CDR3 DNA is TGTGCCAGCAAACCGGACAACCAGGGAGGGGATATTAGGTTCCTCAAGGGTCAGCCCCAGCATTTT.

The chain carries TRBV7-6 and TRBJ1-4, with D possibly matching TRBD1 (6 bases). V shed 5 bases and J shed 1 base, with 8 bases lying between them. This CDR3 has 14 amino acids. Germline assignment: CDR1 SGHVS and CDR2 FNYEAQ. Written as DNA, the CDR3 is TGTGCCAGCAGCCGGACAGAAACTAATGAAAAACTGTTTTTT. Amino acids: CASSRTETNEKLFF.